This is a list of T cell receptor beta chains from one sample in a study of T-cell reconstitution after alpha-beta-depleted transplantation in children. One entry per CDR3 protein results from TCRdb running MiXCR on the PCR reads. Counted here are 70,000 to 95,000 distinct CDR3 sequences, less than 15% occurring once; the ten biggest clones make up around 13%. The sample was PBMCs from the stem cell graft donor, taken from the stem cell graft. The receptors here all came from a human donor who donated a stem cell graft to a child with inherited bone marrow failure. Each CDR3 is given with its conserved first and last residue. Each record gives: V gene, J gene, clone size, D gene, CDR3 DNA, CDR3 protein. D genes are given only for firm matches. Clone sizes are given selectively: once, few, many, or a class where the clone is expanded.

v_gene: TRBV6-5; j_gene: TRBJ2-7; abundance: many; d_gene: -; CDR3nt: TGTGCCAGCAGTCGGACAGCTGCCTACGAGCAGTACTTC; CDR3aa: CASSRTAAYEQYF
v_gene: TRBV3-1; j_gene: TRBJ2-1; abundance: many; d_gene: -; CDR3nt: TGTGCCAGCAGCTTAGAAAACAATGAGCAGTTCTTC; CDR3aa: CASSLENNEQFF
v_gene: TRBV6-2/TRBV6-3; j_gene: TRBJ1-2; abundance: few; d_gene: -; CDR3nt: TGTGCCAGCTTGTCACAGGGAGCCTCAGTCCGTGGCTACACCTTC; CDR3aa: CASLSQGASVRGYTF
v_gene: TRBV11-1; j_gene: TRBJ1-6; abundance: -; d_gene: TRBD1; CDR3nt: TGTGCCAGCAGCTCACCCCGGACAGGGTCGTGGTCACCCCTCCACTTT; CDR3aa: CASSSPRTGSWSPLHF
v_gene: TRBV2; j_gene: TRBJ1-3; abundance: many; d_gene: -; CDR3nt: TGTGCCAGCAGCACCGGGCCCTCTGGAAACACCATATATTTT; CDR3aa: CASSTGPSGNTIYF
v_gene: TRBV11-2; j_gene: TRBJ1-1; abundance: -; d_gene: -; CDR3nt: TGTGCCAGCAGCTTAGCGGGGGCCAGGGCCACTGAAGCTTTCTTT; CDR3aa: CASSLAGARATEAFF
v_gene: TRBV6-2/TRBV6-3; j_gene: TRBJ1-1; abundance: few; d_gene: -; CDR3nt: TGTGCCAGCAGTTACGACAGAAGGACTGAAGCTTTCTTT; CDR3aa: CASSYDRRTEAFF
v_gene: TRBV7-2; j_gene: TRBJ1-2; abundance: many; d_gene: -; CDR3nt: TGTGCCAGCAGCCTCACACCGGGACAAGCGTTCCGTGGCTACACCTTC; CDR3aa: CASSLTPGQAFRGYTF
v_gene: TRBV6-2/TRBV6-3; j_gene: TRBJ2-6; abundance: few; d_gene: -; CDR3nt: TGTGCCAGCAGGGGAGGGACAACCTCTGGGGCCAACGTCCTGACTTTC; CDR3aa: CASRGGTTSGANVLTF
v_gene: TRBV20-1; j_gene: TRBJ2-3; abundance: many; d_gene: -; CDR3nt: TGCAGTGCTAGCGGGCGGAGCACAGATACGCAGTATTTT; CDR3aa: CSASGRSTDTQYF
v_gene: TRBV7-9; j_gene: TRBJ2-2; abundance: many; d_gene: -; CDR3nt: TGTGCCAGCAGCTTAACCCTGCGGACCGCGAACACCGGGGAGCTGTTTTTT; CDR3aa: CASSLTLRTANTGELFF
v_gene: TRBV2; j_gene: TRBJ2-1; abundance: -; d_gene: TRBD1; CDR3nt: TGTGCCAGCGGTGGGACAGGGGTGGTCAATGAGCAGTTCTTC; CDR3aa: CASGGTGVVNEQFF
v_gene: TRBV24-1; j_gene: TRBJ2-2; abundance: many; d_gene: -; CDR3nt: TGTGCCACCGCGAACACCGGGGAGCTGTTTTTT; CDR3aa: CATANTGELFF
v_gene: TRBV20-1; j_gene: TRBJ1-4; abundance: many; d_gene: -; CDR3nt: TGCAGTGCTAGAGGCCCGTTCGGGGGAAACGAAAAACTGTTTTTT; CDR3aa: CSARGPFGGNEKLFF
v_gene: TRBV28; j_gene: TRBJ2-5; abundance: few; d_gene: -; CDR3nt: TGTGCCAGCAGTTTAACGCTCGGACAAGAGACCCAGTACTTC; CDR3aa: CASSLTLGQETQYF
v_gene: TRBV25-1; j_gene: TRBJ2-7; abundance: many; d_gene: -; CDR3nt: TGTGCCAGCAGCCACTTAAACTACGAGCAGTACTTC; CDR3aa: CASSHLNYEQYF
v_gene: TRBV28; j_gene: TRBJ1-5; abundance: many; d_gene: -; CDR3nt: TGTGCCAGCAGTGCGTGGGCTAATCAGCCCCAGCATTTT; CDR3aa: CASSAWANQPQHF
v_gene: TRBV7-9; j_gene: TRBJ2-3; abundance: -; d_gene: -; CDR3nt: TGTGCCAGCAGCTTAGACTATGGGGGTTTTGGAACTTTT; CDR3aa: CASSLDYGGFGTF
v_gene: TRBV29-1; j_gene: TRBJ2-1; abundance: many; d_gene: -; CDR3nt: TGCAGCGCCCTACCGCTGGACCACAATGAGCAGTTCTTC; CDR3aa: CSALPLDHNEQFF
v_gene: TRBV21-1; j_gene: TRBJ1-1; abundance: many; d_gene: -; CDR3nt: TGTGCCAGCAGCAATTCGGGACCCCTCGCCATGAACACTGAAGCTTTCTTT; CDR3aa: CASSNSGPLAMNTEAFF
v_gene: TRBV7-3; j_gene: TRBJ1-1; abundance: many; d_gene: TRBD1; CDR3nt: TGTGCCAGCAGCCTCGGGACAGGTTTGAACACTGAAGCTTTCTTT; CDR3aa: CASSLGTGLNTEAFF
v_gene: TRBV2; j_gene: TRBJ2-3; abundance: -; d_gene: TRBD2; CDR3nt: TGTGCCAGCAGTGAGTTGACTAGCGGGAGCCTCGATACGCAGTATTTT; CDR3aa: CASSELTSGSLDTQYF
v_gene: TRBV5-1; j_gene: TRBJ2-5; abundance: many; d_gene: -; CDR3nt: TGCGCCAGCAGCTTGGAGGGGGGACAAGAGACCCAGTACTTC; CDR3aa: CASSLEGGQETQYF
v_gene: TRBV5-4; j_gene: TRBJ2-3; abundance: few; d_gene: -; CDR3nt: TGTGCCAGCAGCTTCTACGGGGTACCAGATACGCAGTATTTT; CDR3aa: CASSFYGVPDTQYF
v_gene: TRBV28; j_gene: TRBJ2-1; abundance: many; d_gene: -; CDR3nt: TGTGCCAGCAGTTCCCCTTCTGAGCGGAGCTCCTACAATGAGCAGTTCTTC; CDR3aa: CASSSPSERSSYNEQFF
v_gene: TRBV28; j_gene: TRBJ2-1; abundance: many; d_gene: -; CDR3nt: TGTGCCAGCGGGCTAGCGACTTCCTACAATGAGCAGTTCTTC; CDR3aa: CASGLATSYNEQFF
v_gene: TRBV7-9; j_gene: TRBJ1-1; abundance: many; d_gene: -; CDR3nt: TGTGCCAGCAGCTTTGGACAGTATGAAGCTTTCTTT; CDR3aa: CASSFGQYEAFF
v_gene: TRBV5-1; j_gene: TRBJ2-3; abundance: many; d_gene: TRBD2; CDR3nt: TGCGCCAGCAGCCTGGGACTAGCTATAGATACGCAGTATTTT; CDR3aa: CASSLGLAIDTQYF
v_gene: TRBV4-1; j_gene: TRBJ2-7; abundance: few; d_gene: TRBD1; CDR3nt: TGCGCCAGCAGCCAAGCGGTAACAGGGGCAACCTACGAGCAGTACTTC; CDR3aa: CASSQAVTGATYEQYF
v_gene: TRBV11-2; j_gene: TRBJ2-3; abundance: many; d_gene: -; CDR3nt: TGTGCCAGCAGCTTAGAGCAGTCAGATACGCAGTATTTT; CDR3aa: CASSLEQSDTQYF
v_gene: TRBV29-1; j_gene: TRBJ2-5; abundance: many; d_gene: -; CDR3nt: TGCAGCGTTGAAGGGAACGGAGAGACCCAGTACTTC; CDR3aa: CSVEGNGETQYF
v_gene: TRBV2; j_gene: TRBJ2-7; abundance: -; d_gene: -; CDR3nt: TGTGCCAGCAGCAGTTACCAAGAGCGCTCCTACGAGCAGTACTTC; CDR3aa: CASSSYQERSYEQYF
v_gene: TRBV6-1; j_gene: TRBJ1-6; abundance: -; d_gene: -; CDR3nt: TGTGCCAGCAGCGTACAGGGCACCGATTCACCCCTCCACTTT; CDR3aa: CASSVQGTDSPLHF
v_gene: TRBV21-1; j_gene: TRBJ2-7; abundance: -; d_gene: -; CDR3nt: TGTGCCAGCAGCGTGAGACAGGCTTCCACCCACGAGCAGTACTTC; CDR3aa: CASSVRQASTHEQYF
v_gene: TRBV6-2/TRBV6-3; j_gene: TRBJ2-5; abundance: -; d_gene: -; CDR3nt: TGTGCCAGCAGAGAACGGGGTCGATTGGAAGAGACCCAGTGCTTC; CDR3aa: CASRERGRLEETQCF
v_gene: TRBV4-2; j_gene: TRBJ1-2; abundance: -; d_gene: -; CDR3nt: TGTGCCAGGGGCCCGGGGCACCTAAACTACACCTTC; CDR3aa: CARGPGHLNYTF
v_gene: TRBV28; j_gene: TRBJ1-2; abundance: many; d_gene: TRBD1; CDR3nt: TGTGCCAGCAGTTGGGGACAGGATTATGGCTACACCTTC; CDR3aa: CASSWGQDYGYTF
v_gene: TRBV6-5; j_gene: TRBJ1-6; abundance: -; d_gene: TRBD1; CDR3nt: TGTGCCAGCAGTTTTCAGGGGGCGCGGGATTCACCCCTCCACTTT; CDR3aa: CASSFQGARDSPLHF
v_gene: TRBV7-2; j_gene: TRBJ1-1; abundance: many; d_gene: -; CDR3nt: TGTGCCAGCAGCCGATTGGTGGGGGCGCCCACTGAAGCTTTCTTT; CDR3aa: CASSRLVGAPTEAFF